This T cell receptor beta chain appears in the sequencing data of a study of CD8 T cells in ankylosing spondylitis. Germline V gene sequence: CDR1 LGHNA, CDR2 YSLEER. There are 15 residues in the CDR3. V lost 2 bases and J lost 2; bases outside the gene matches: 5. Making use of molecular barcodes, quantitative 5'-RACE generated TCR beta libraries. TCRdb ran MiXCR on the 5' RACE reads and lists one entry per CDR3 protein. The sample has 350,000 or so distinct CDR3 sequences, more than 9% seen once; the top ten hold roughly 9%. A word on this clonotype: Its antigen is not identified.

Study-level points and caveats: A TCR beta motif of about 8 highly homologous variants appeared characteristic of ankylosing spondylitis blood. There was reportedly significant enrichment of clones that were disease-linked in matched ankylosing spondylitis synovial fluid.

The TCR was taken from a female donor with ankylosing spondylitis or in good health (not recorded which). The V and J genes are TRBV4-3 and TRBJ2-7, with 8 bases that match TRBD2. What was sequenced was blood, either unsorted or a sorted T cell fraction (not recorded which). Here the CDR3 reads CASSQLVRGAYEQYF. The CDR3 coding sequence is TGCGCCAGCAGCCAACTTGTGCGGGGGGCCTACGAGCAGTACTTC.